The T cell receptor beta chain under discussion was sequenced for a study of shared clonotypes between healthy human individuals. A roughly 220 ng quantity of DNA, 25,000 to 30,000 T cell genomes, went into the sorted-subset replicate PCRs. Method: immunoSEQ multiplex PCR; TCRdb's copy keeps in-frame clones and lacks some. Of hundreds of thousands of clones detected, around three quarters appear once; the ten largest clones hold around 2%. The V end lost 7 bases, the J end lost 7 bases, and 25 bases lay between the germline ends. CDR3 length: 17 residues. The V gene's germline CDR1 is MDHEN and CDR2 SYDVKM.

Sequencing was done on a sample of memory CD4+ T cells sorted from blood. This sample's subset: CD45RA-negative fraction. The sequence came from a woman in her 30s in good health. The rearrangement links TRBV28 to TRBJ2-2, with D perhaps assigned TRBD1 or TRBD2 (5 bases each). CDR3 sequence: CASTEQPFGTGGGELFF. DNA for the CDR3: TGTGCCAGCACCGAACAGCCCTTTGGGACGGGCGGCGGGGAGCTGTTTTTT.